The clone carrying this T cell receptor (beta chain) has more than one count but fewer than ten. Its antigen is undetermined. Other DNA sequences in the same sample also yield this CDR3. Primers for the PCR totalled 60 Vbeta and 13 Jbeta. Assay used: immunoSEQ multiplex PCR; TCRdb lists only in-frame clones, some missing. The sample holds 100,000 or so clones, more than 70% seen once. This sample was taken from a study of cytomegalovirus exposure and HLA in healthy donors. Notes on the study in general: High sensitivity and specificity were reportedly achieved when the classifier diagnosed cytomegalovirus status.

Per the germline V gene, CDR1 is SGHRS and CDR2 is YFSETQ. V was shortened by 0 bases and J by 2 bases, with 5 bases between the two germline ends. There are 13 residues in the CDR3. This clonotype originated in a man younger than 40 in good health and CMV-seronegative. The chain joins TRBV5-1 to TRBJ1-1; D is uncertain. Sequenced sample: PBMCs. The DNA for the CDR3 is TGCGCCAGCAGCTTGGGACTTAACACTGAAGCTTTCTTT. Translating gives CASSLGLNTEAFF.